These T cell receptor beta chains were read from a single sample in a study of blood T cells in healthy people across ages. TCRdb analysed the 5' RACE reads with MiXCR anew, one entry per CDR3 protein. The table has hundreds of thousands of distinct CDR3 sequences, around 43% seen once. Sequencing was carried out using blood. The receptors stem from a man in his sixties in good health. CDR3s leave out the opening cysteine and the closing phenylalanine or tryptophan. The order of the fields is V gene, clone size, CDR3 protein. Where a row states a size, it is once, few, many or the class of an expanded clone; other rows omit it.

TRBV29-1	many	SGRDREYNEQF
TRBV11-2	few	ASSPNPTGTRGTGDYGYT
TRBV28	.	ASSSGGVTYEQY
TRBV6-2/TRBV6-3	few	ASSYIPERYGYT
TRBV20-1	few	SARPGERGSYEQY
TRBV9	.	ASSVGTTGAGANVLT
TRBV12-5	.	ASATGQGETQY
TRBV7-8	.	ASRLQLSRETQY
TRBV12-3/TRBV12-4	many	ASSRAGLQETQY
TRBV9	.	ASRRGPADGYT
TRBV7-2	many	ASSLGSGGYEQY
TRBV12-3/TRBV12-4	many	ASSPRDSYEQY
TRBV2	few	ASSGTLPYGYT
TRBV7-9	.	ASSLASRGDYGYT
TRBV28	.	ASSQSYNEQY
TRBV7-2	.	ASSSNWGINTEAF
TRBV4-3	.	ASSQDSSGGLNEQF
TRBV6-6	.	ASSTSSTYEQY
TRBV12-3/TRBV12-4	.	ASSLTAGRTDTQY
TRBV5-1	once	ASSLDTGWNTEAF
TRBV7-2	few	ASSKNRGANEKLF
TRBV7-9	.	ASSPRGHDYEQY
TRBV4-1	once	ASSQVLAVVTYGTNTEAF
TRBV7-2	.	ASSLDRGLLWEQY
TRBV6-5	few	ASSFSDRPYIQY
TRBV5-1	.	ASSLVASPNTGELF
TRBV10-3	.	AISGGGQGKFSYEQY
TRBV4-1	.	ASSQKQGAYEQY
TRBV12-3/TRBV12-4	many	ASSLGWNEQY
TRBV4-3	.	ASSQESRGTGRHGNQPQH
TRBV10-3	once	AISEVRGYEQY
TRBV30	.	AHTPGHFNTEAF
TRBV7-2	few	ASSFSTGELF
TRBV12-3/TRBV12-4	.	ASSLTSAGTDGCT
TRBV2	.	ASMGTSGGDARETQY
TRBV20-1	.	SACDPSSTNEKLF
TRBV30	.	AWSYGTASPLH
TRBV30	.	AWSVGGPQH
TRBV18	once	ASSQRQQNTEAF
TRBV3-1	.	ASSQEVDRYNEQF
TRBV7-2	.	AGSFDRDVKNIQY
TRBV7-2	.	ASSLAATGGQETQY
TRBV25-1	.	ASSEADRYGYT
TRBV20-1	.	SAITSASYNEQY
TRBV7-2	.	ASSLTWGAGGYEQY
TRBV12-3/TRBV12-4	few	ASSTGTGVYNEQF
TRBV7-9	.	ASRSPITDTQY
TRBV25-1	few	ASSDGRAETQY
TRBV9	.	ASSATPGAGANVLT
TRBV7-9	.	ASSFRQGSTGANVLT
TRBV12-3/TRBV12-4	few	ASSLDSGGAAF
TRBV2	.	ASSEAAGVTDYGYT